Listed here are 28 T cell receptor beta chains from one sample, sequenced in a study of T-cell reconstitution after alpha-beta-depleted transplantation in children. Unique molecular identifiers featured in how the TCRbeta library was prepared. One entry per CDR3 protein, called by TCRdb with MiXCR from the PCR reads. The table records around 580,000 distinct CDR3 sequences, roughly 27% of them present only once. Specimen: PBMCs, collected before TCRalphabeta/CD19-depleted stem cell transplant. These TCRs come from a boy under three years old with Wiskott-Aldrich syndrome, due to receive a stem cell transplant.

This clonotype was detected a few times. The rearrangement joins TRBV2 to TRBJ1-3; 7 nucleotides line up with TRBD1. Germline lookup yields CDR1 SNHLY and CDR2 FYNNEI. J was trimmed by 0 bases and V by 7 bases; bases with no gene match: 3. This CDR3 is 14 amino acids long. CDR3 coding DNA: TGTGCCAGCAACTACAGGGGCTCTGGAAACACCATATATTTT. It codes for CASNYRGSGNTIYF.

The rearrangement joins TRBV5-1 to TRBJ1-1, with 9 bases lining up with TRBD1. This CDR3 is built from 15 residues. Germline lookup yields CDR1 SGHRS and CDR2 YFSETQ. With 2 bases clipped from V and 5 bases from J, the junction kept 7 bases outside the gene matches. CDR3 sequence: CASSFRTGAGTEAFF. DNA for the CDR3: TGCGCCAGCAGCTTCCGGACAGGGGCGGGAACTGAAGCTTTCTTT. The variable domain in full, with the rest retrieved from reference TRBV5-1 and TRBJ1-1, is KAGVTQTPRYLIKTRGQQVTLSCSPISGHRSVSWYQQTPGQGLQFLFEYFSETQRNKGNFPGRFSGRQFSNSRSEMNVSTLELGDSALYLCASSFRTGAGTEAFFGQGTRLTVV.

The chain recombines TRBV10-1 with TRBJ2-5; 9 bases match TRBD1. Germline V gives CDR1 WNHNN, CDR2 SYGVQD (reference sequence). The J segment lost 1 base and the V segment lost 7 bases, leaving 4 bases of the junction unmatched. The CDR3 is 14 amino acids. The CDR3 protein is CASKGTGIQETQYF. In DNA form, the CDR3 reads TGCGCCAGCAAAGGGACAGGGATCCAAGAGACCCAGTACTTC.

This chain joins TRBV28 and TRBJ2-5; 10 bases match TRBD1. The CDR3 extends over 14 amino acids. Trimming removed 10 bases from V and 2 bases from J; junction bases left unmatched: 7. Germline CDR1 reads MDHEN; CDR2 reads SYDVKM. The CDR3 DNA sequence: TGTGCCACTCATGACAGGGGGCTTCAAGAGACCCAGTACTTC. It specifies CATHDRGLQETQYF.

In its sample, this clonotype was seen a few times. Here the CDR3 DNA reads TGTGCCAGCAGCGACTATGGGACAGGAGCTAATGAAAAACTGTTTTTT. Its translation is CASSDYGTGANEKLFF. This sequence joins TRBV7-9 and TRBJ1-4; 8 bases are a match to TRBD1. The CDR3 totals 16 residues. After removal of 5 bases from V and 3 bases from J, the junction contained 8 bases not matched to a gene. Per the germline V gene, CDR1 is SEHNR and CDR2 is FQNEAQ (reference sequence).

This clonotype showed up just a few times. This rearrangement joins TRBV25-1 to TRBJ2-3; 11 bases match TRBD2. V lost 0 bases and J lost 8; bases outside the gene matches: 4. The CDR3 contains 15 residues. Germline loops: CDR1 MGHDK, CDR2 SYGVNS. The CDR3 protein is CASSEYELAGATQYF. The CDR3 DNA reads TGTGCCAGCAGTGAATATGAACTAGCGGGAGCTACGCAGTATTTT. Filled out from reference TRBV25-1 and TRBJ2-3, the complete variable domain reads EADIYQTPRYLVIGTGKKITLECSQTMGHDKMYWYQQDPGMELHLIHYSYGVNSTEKGDLSSESTVSRIRTEHFPLTLESARPSHTSQYLCASSEYELAGATQYFGPGTRLTVL.

This chain uses TRBV5-1 with TRBJ2-5; a possible D gene is TRBD1 (6 bases). Germline CDR1 reads SGHRS; CDR2 reads YFSETQ. Trimming pared 0 bases from V and 4 bases from J, leaving 13 bases between. This CDR3 region has 15 residues. The CDR3 loop is CASSLEDSSRETQYF. Written as DNA, the CDR3 is TGCGCCAGCAGCTTGGAGGACAGTTCCCGAGAGACCCAGTACTTC.

This clonotype has more than one count but fewer than ten. The gene calls are TRBV20-1 and TRBJ1-4; the D is unclear. This CDR3 is 12 amino acids long. Looked up from germline, CDR1 is DFQATT and CDR2 is SNEGSKA (reference sequence). V was shortened by 3 bases and J by 5 bases, with 7 bases between the two germline ends. This CDR3 is CSARYKNEKLFF. The CDR3 coding sequence is TGCAGTGCTAGGTACAAGAATGAAAAACTGTTTTTT.

This clonotype showed up just a few times. This chain joins TRBV5-6 and TRBJ2-1; D gene uncertain. The V and J ends lost 1 base and 4 bases respectively, with 3 bases between them. Germline V gene sequence: CDR1 SGHDT, CDR2 YYEEEE. The CDR3 contains 12 residues. CDR3 sequence: CASSLYYNEQFF. CDR3 bases: TGTGCCAGCAGCTTGTATTACAATGAGCAGTTCTTC.

The chain carries TRBV5-1 and TRBJ1-5, with D tentatively TRBD1 (5 bases). Trimming removed 0 bases from V and 7 bases from J, with 17 bases in between. Looked up from germline, CDR1 is SGHRS and CDR2 is YFSETQ. This CDR3 region has 16 residues. CDR3 sequence reads: CASSLGPRGRGQPQHF. For the CDR3, the DNA is TGCGCCAGCAGCTTGGGGCCCCGAGGGCGGGGGCAGCCCCAGCATTTT.

This clonotype has just a few counts. This chain connects TRBV10-3 to TRBJ1-1; no clear D. CDR3 length: 14 amino acids. Trimming left V 4 bases short and J 1 base short, with 10 bases between. The germline V gene encodes CDR1 ENHRY and CDR2 SYGVKD. The chain's CDR3 is CAISGGERNTEAFF. The CDR3 DNA reads TGTGCCATCAGTGGTGGGGAACGGAACACTGAAGCTTTCTTT.

This chain links TRBV27 with TRBJ2-1; 8 bases are a match to TRBD1. Trimming took 6 bases from V and 0 from J; bases not matched to a gene: 7. The CDR3 has 16 residues. Germline V gene lookup returns CDR1 MNHEY and CDR2 SMNVEV (reference sequence). CDR3 sequence reads: CASRKDRGLSYNEQFF. The CDR3 DNA reads as TGTGCCAGCAGGAAAGACAGGGGACTCTCCTACAATGAGCAGTTCTTC.

The table lists this clonotype with a few counts. This sequence joins TRBV7-2 and TRBJ2-1, with 7 nucleotides matching TRBD2. Trimming took 5 bases from V and 1 from J; bases not matched to a gene: 5. This CDR3 contains 15 residues. The germline CDR1 and CDR2 sequences are SGHTA and FQGNSA. CDR3 nucleotides: TGTGCCAGCAGCGTGGGGACTACTTCCTACAATGAGCAGTTCTTC. Its protein product is CASSVGTTSYNEQFF.

This clonotype showed up just a few times. The chain recombines TRBV5-1 with TRBJ2-7, with TRBD1 identical over 7 bases. The CDR3 contains 14 residues. Germline CDR1 SGHRS, CDR2 YFSETQ. J was trimmed by 2 bases and V by 4 bases; bases with no gene match: 6. The CDR3 sequence is CASSPDRVAYEQYF. As DNA, the CDR3 is TGCGCCAGCAGCCCCGACAGGGTAGCCTACGAGCAGTACTTC.

The rearrangement links TRBV20-1 to TRBJ2-1; perhaps D is TRBD1 or TRBD2 (6 bases each). V was cut by 5 bases and J by 8 bases, with 19 bases left in between. CDR3 length: 14 residues. In germline, CDR1 is DFQATT, CDR2 SNEGSKA (reference sequence). The CDR3 reads CSARPGAYWDEQFF. The CDR3 region has the DNA TGCAGTGCTCGCCCGGGGGCCTATTGGGATGAGCAGTTCTTC.

This clonotype came up a few times. The chain employs TRBV4-1 and TRBJ2-7; D tentatively fits TRBD1 or TRBD2 (5 bases each). Germline V gene lookup returns CDR1 MGHRA and CDR2 YSYEKL. The V gene lost 2 bases and the J gene lost 4 bases, with 18 bases spanning the gap. CDR3 length: 16 amino acids. The chain's CDR3 is CASSQSLGTALYEQYF. The CDR3 nucleotides read TGCGCCAGCAGCCAATCTCTAGGGACCGCACTTTACGAGCAGTACTTC.

The V call is TRBV11-2, the J call TRBJ1-6; D is unclear. Germline CDR1 is SGHAT and CDR2 is FQNNGV. The CDR3 extends over 15 amino acids. V lost 3 bases and J 0 bases, leaving 6 bases between the germline ends. The CDR3 here is CASSFISSYNSPLHF. CDR3 nucleotides: TGTGCCAGCAGCTTCATCAGCTCCTATAATTCACCCCTCCACTTT.

In its sample, this clonotype was seen a few times. V usage is TRBV29-1 and J usage is TRBJ2-7; TRBD2 matches 14 bases. J lost 2 bases, V lost 1 base, and 1 base had no gene match. The CDR3 consists of 15 residues. From germline, CDR1 is SQVTM and CDR2 ANQGSEA. The CDR3 coding sequence is TGCAGCGTTGAAGGACTAGCGGGAGGGGCCTACGAGCAGTACTTC. Translating gives CSVEGLAGGAYEQYF.

This clonotype was seen only a few times. V usage is TRBV5-1 and J usage is TRBJ2-7; D may match TRBD1 or TRBD2 (5 bases each). Germline V lookup: CDR1 SGHRS, CDR2 YFSETQ. The V gene lost 4 bases and the J gene lost 0 bases, with 14 bases spanning the gap. CDR3 length equals 15 residues. CDR3 sequence: CASSEGSGYSYEQYF. The CDR3 nucleotides read TGCGCCAGCAGCGAGGGGAGCGGTTACTCCTACGAGCAGTACTTC.

The gene calls are TRBV4-1 and TRBJ2-1, with TRBD2 matching 8 bases. V was clipped by 4 bases and J by 6 bases; unmatched bases: 8. CDR3 length: 15 residues. CDR1 and CDR2 (germline): MGHRA, YSYEKL. The CDR3 coding sequence is TGCGCCAGCAGCCGGAATAGCGGGATCGCCAATGAGCAGTTCTTC. It is translated as CASSRNSGIANEQFF.

V usage is TRBV7-9 and J usage is TRBJ1-2, with D unclear. Between the trimmed V and J ends, which lost 4 bases and 7 bases, there was a span of 10 bases. Germline V gene sequence: CDR1 SEHNR, CDR2 FQNEAQ (reference sequence). The CDR3 spans 12 residues. CDR3 bases: TGTGCCAGCAGCTCCGCCTGGTCTGGCTACACCTTC. Residues: CASSSAWSGYTF.

This clonotype has just a few counts. The gene calls are TRBV6-5 and TRBJ1-2; the D gene is possibly TRBD1 (5 bases). With 8 bases removed from V and 8 bases from J, the gap between germline ends came to 15 bases. CDR1 MNHEY and CDR2 SVGAGI come from the germline V gene. The CDR3 is made up of 12 amino acids. Here the CDR3 DNA reads TGTGCCAGCTCCGCAGGGTTTGGCGGCTACACCTTC. Its translation is CASSAGFGGYTF.

V is TRBV5-4 and J is TRBJ1-1; D gene unclear. The CDR3 is 14 amino acids. V was clipped by 0 bases and J by 3 bases, with 9 bases between them. Germline loops: CDR1 SGHNT, CDR2 YYREEE (reference sequence). Here the CDR3 reads CASSLEAGYTEAFF. Written as DNA, the CDR3 is TGTGCCAGCAGCTTGGAAGCGGGCTACACTGAAGCTTTCTTT.

In its sample, this clonotype was seen a few times. This sequence joins TRBV30 and TRBJ1-2; perhaps TRBD1 as D (5 bases). V was shortened by 1 base and J by 7 bases, with 7 bases between the two germline ends. The germline V gene has CDR1 GTSNPN and CDR2 SVGIG (reference sequence). CDR3 length equals 11 residues. The CDR3 reads CAWSGGIGYTF. In DNA, the CDR3 is TGTGCCTGGAGTGGGGGCATTGGCTACACCTTC.

This sequence joins TRBV5-1 and TRBJ2-3; the D gene is possibly TRBD1 (5 bases). Deletions cut 1 base from V and 5 bases from J, with 14 bases between. The CDR3 is 15 residues long. The germline V gene encodes CDR1 SGHRS and CDR2 YFSETQ. The CDR3 here is CASSLFLGQEDTQYF. Here the CDR3 DNA reads TGCGCCAGCAGCTTGTTTTTGGGGCAGGAAGATACGCAGTATTTT.

This clonotype was recorded a few times. V is TRBV7-8 and J is TRBJ2-3; a possible D gene is TRBD2 (5 bases). Trimming took 7 bases from V and 5 from J, leaving 7 bases between them. Germline CDR1 and CDR2: SGHVS and FQNEAQ. The CDR3 extends over 11 amino acids. As DNA, the CDR3 is TGTGCCAGCAAACGGGAAGATACGCAGTATTTT. Amino acids: CASKREDTQYF.

V usage is TRBV4-1 and J usage is TRBJ2-1, with D maybe TRBD1 (6 bases). This CDR3 is built from 16 residues. V lost 0 bases to trimming and J lost 5 bases, with 14 bases between them. Germline V lookup: CDR1 MGHRA, CDR2 YSYEKL. CDR3 loop: CASSQDPRGGDNEQFF. In nucleotides, the CDR3 is TGCGCCAGCAGCCAAGATCCCAGGGGTGGTGACAATGAGCAGTTCTTC.

This clonotype was observed a few times. The rearrangement uses TRBV20-1 and TRBJ1-5; perhaps TRBD1 as D (5 bases). Germline V gene data show CDR1 as DFQATT and CDR2 as SNEGSKA (reference sequence). The CDR3 sequence is 14 residues long. V was cut by 1 base and J by 4 bases, with 11 bases left in between. The CDR3 region has the DNA TGCAGTGCTAGAGCAGGGAGCCTTAATCAGCCCCAGCATTTT. Translated, it gives CSARAGSLNQPQHF.